Sequencing of this T cell receptor beta chain was carried out in a study of vaccination and CD4 T cells after COVID-19. In regard to this clonotype: The antigen remains unidentified.

Cultured CD4+ T-cell DNA underwent Oncomine TCR Beta short-read sequencing. TCRdb redid the calling of the PCR reads with MiXCR, one entry per CDR3 protein. Here the sample spans around 20,000 distinct CDR3 sequences, about 44% being singletons. Treatment meaning: 10-day PBMC culture with coronavirus spike peptide pools or control peptides (ViraFEST assay). The ViraFEST method relied on peptide pools to expand antigen-specific T cells, followed by TCR sequencing. CDR3 length: 14 amino acids. Trimming cost V 5 bases and J 8 bases; bases outside gene matches: 2. The specimen comprised CD4+ T cells from blood, cultured in vitro, sampled after SARS-CoV-2 vaccination. This chain joins TRBV12-3 or TRBV12-4 and TRBJ2-2; 13 positions agree with TRBD2. This clonotype was sampled from a human donor who had recovered from COVID-19. This CDR3 reads CASSRGLAGGELFF. The CDR3 DNA reads TGTGCCAGCAGTAGGGGACTAGCGGGAGGGGAGCTGTTTTTT.